What follows is one TCR beta chain and its context. This specimen belongs to a study of OX40 agonist ivuxolimab in advanced cancers. Study at large: One patient with hepatocellular carcinoma and two with cutaneous melanoma, three in all, had partial responses.

This table comes from immunoSEQ multiplex PCR, and its TCRdb copy is limited to in-frame clones, with some not included. Of 70,000 or so clones listed, 88% are singletons. The input for sequencing was CD4+ or CD8+ T cells sorted from blood, taken in a trial of the OX40 agonist ivuxolimab. The sequence was obtained from an adult with an advanced solid tumor such as melanoma, head and neck, liver or kidney cancer.

The CDR3 region has the DNA TGTGGGACGACAGGTCCTAATGAAAAACTGTTTTTT. It specifies CGTTGPNEKLFF. The chain has TRBV28 and TRBJ1-4; TRBD1 is a possible D gene (6 bases). Germline CDR1 MDHEN, CDR2 SYDVKM. CDR3 length equals 12 residues.